This TCR beta chain emerged from a study of blood T cell repertoires in COVID-19. Study details: COVID-19 samples collected from the United States, Italy and Spain covered acute and convalescent phases. T cells, B-cell-depleted T cells, or PBMCs supplied cDNA or gDNA.

Germline V gene data show CDR1 as MNHEY and CDR2 as SVGAGI. The CDR3 runs 14 residues. V shed 4 bases and J shed 4 bases, with 13 bases lying between them. As originally analysed: Scientists estimated how many nucleated cells there were by amplifying reference gene primers. Measured with immunoSEQ multiplex PCR; TCRdb has only the in-frame clones, and not every one. The V and J calls and clone size were taken over from that table, and D and trimming were inferred from the DNA. The top ten clones hold less than 2% of a sample with 150,000 to 200,000 clones, 85% to 95% of them seen once. The source is a woman aged 55-69 years with COVID-19, enrolled during active disease. The sequenced material came from peripheral blood. The chain is built from TRBV6-5 and TRBJ1-2; no definite D call. CDR3 nucleotide sequence: TGTGCCAGCAGTTCTCGATTAGACACCTATGGCTACACCTTC. Protein sequence: CASSSRLDTYGYTF.